This T cell receptor beta chain derives from a study of cytomegalovirus exposure and HLA in healthy donors. Study outcomes and limitations: Apparent HLA restriction characterized most CMV-associated TCR beta chains in a later analysis.

13 Jbeta primers and 60 Vbeta primers were used for the PCR. Profiling relied on immunoSEQ multiplex PCR, and the TCRdb table lists in-frame clones only, not all of them. The table includes tens of thousands of clones, around 80% detected once. Trimming pared 2 bases from V and 4 bases from J, leaving 8 bases between. Looked up from germline, CDR1 is MNHEY and CDR2 is SVGAGI. The CDR3 runs to 14 residues. This clone has more than one count but fewer than ten. What it recognizes is unknown. The TCR originated in a man aged 45-60 years in good health and CMV-seropositive. The material sequenced was PBMCs. The genes are TRBV6-5 and TRBJ2-2; weak D call: TRBD1 (6 bases). Written as DNA, the CDR3 is TGTGCCAGCAGTTACGACAGGTTCACCGGGGAGCTGTTTTTT. Translation gives CASSYDRFTGELFF.